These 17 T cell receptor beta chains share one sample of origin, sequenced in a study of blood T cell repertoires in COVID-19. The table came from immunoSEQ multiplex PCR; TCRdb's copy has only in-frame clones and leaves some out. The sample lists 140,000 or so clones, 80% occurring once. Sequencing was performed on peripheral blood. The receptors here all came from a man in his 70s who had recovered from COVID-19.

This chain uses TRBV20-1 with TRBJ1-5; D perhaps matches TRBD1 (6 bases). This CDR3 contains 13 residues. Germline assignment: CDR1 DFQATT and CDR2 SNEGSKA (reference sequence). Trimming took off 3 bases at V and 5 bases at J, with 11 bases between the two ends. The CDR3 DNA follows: TGCAGTGCTAGTTTAGGGGGGGATCAGCCCCAGCATTTT. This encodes CSASLGGDQPQHF.

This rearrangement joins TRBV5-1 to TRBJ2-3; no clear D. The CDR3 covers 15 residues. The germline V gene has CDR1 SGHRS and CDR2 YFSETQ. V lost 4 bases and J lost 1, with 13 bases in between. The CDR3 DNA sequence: TGCGCCAGCAGCCGAGTGGGCCCGGGCACAGATACGCAGTATTTT. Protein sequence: CASSRVGPGTDTQYF.

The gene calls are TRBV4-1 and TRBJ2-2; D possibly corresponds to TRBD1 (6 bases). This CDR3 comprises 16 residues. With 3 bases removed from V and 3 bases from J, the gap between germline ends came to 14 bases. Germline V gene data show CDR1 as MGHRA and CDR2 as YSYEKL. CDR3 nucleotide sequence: TGCGCCAGCAGCCATGGGGACATTGAAGACACCGGGGAGCTGTTTTTT. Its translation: CASSHGDIEDTGELFF.

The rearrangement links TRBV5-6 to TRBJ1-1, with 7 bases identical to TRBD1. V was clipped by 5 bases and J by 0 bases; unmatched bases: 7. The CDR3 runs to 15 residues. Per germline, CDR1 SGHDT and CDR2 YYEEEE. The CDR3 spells CASRMTGSVNTEAFF. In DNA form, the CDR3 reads TGTGCCAGCAGAATGACAGGGTCCGTGAACACTGAAGCTTTCTTT.

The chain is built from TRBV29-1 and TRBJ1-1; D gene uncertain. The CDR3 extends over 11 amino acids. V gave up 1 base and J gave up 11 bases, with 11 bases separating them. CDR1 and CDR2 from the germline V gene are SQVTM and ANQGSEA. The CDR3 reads CSVEAPGFAFF. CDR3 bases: TGCAGCGTTGAAGCCCCGGGGTTCGCTTTCTTT.

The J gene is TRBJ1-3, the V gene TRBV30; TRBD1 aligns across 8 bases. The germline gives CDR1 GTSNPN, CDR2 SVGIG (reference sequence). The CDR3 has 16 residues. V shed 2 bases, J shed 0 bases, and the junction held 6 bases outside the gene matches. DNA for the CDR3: TGTGCCTGGAGTTCCCGGACAGGGTACTCTGGAAACACCATATATTTT. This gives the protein CAWSSRTGYSGNTIYF.

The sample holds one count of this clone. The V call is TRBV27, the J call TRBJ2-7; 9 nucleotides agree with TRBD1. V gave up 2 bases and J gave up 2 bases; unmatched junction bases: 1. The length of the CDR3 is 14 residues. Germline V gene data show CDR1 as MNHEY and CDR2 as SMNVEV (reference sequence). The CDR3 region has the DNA TGTGCCAGCAGTTTAGGGACAGGGCCCTACGAGCAGTACTTC. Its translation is CASSLGTGPYEQYF.

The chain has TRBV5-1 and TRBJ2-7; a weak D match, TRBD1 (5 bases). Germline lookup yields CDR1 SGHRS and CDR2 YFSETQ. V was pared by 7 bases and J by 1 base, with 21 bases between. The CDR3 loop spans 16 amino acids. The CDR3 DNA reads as TGCGCCAGCGGGTCAGGGTGGCAGAGAAATTCCTACGAGCAGTACTTC. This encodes CASGSGWQRNSYEQYF.

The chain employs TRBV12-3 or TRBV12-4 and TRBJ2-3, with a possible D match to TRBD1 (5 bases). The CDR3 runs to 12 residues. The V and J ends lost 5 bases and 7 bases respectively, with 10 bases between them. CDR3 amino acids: CASSLKGHTQYF. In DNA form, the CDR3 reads TGTGCCAGCAGTCTTAAGGGGCATACGCAGTATTTT.

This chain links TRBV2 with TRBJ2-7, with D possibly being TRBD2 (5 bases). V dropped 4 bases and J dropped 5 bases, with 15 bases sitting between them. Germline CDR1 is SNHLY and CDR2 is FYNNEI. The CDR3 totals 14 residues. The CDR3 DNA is TGTGCCAGCAGTGCCAGCGGATTTGGGAACGAGCAGTACTTC. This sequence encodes CASSASGFGNEQYF.

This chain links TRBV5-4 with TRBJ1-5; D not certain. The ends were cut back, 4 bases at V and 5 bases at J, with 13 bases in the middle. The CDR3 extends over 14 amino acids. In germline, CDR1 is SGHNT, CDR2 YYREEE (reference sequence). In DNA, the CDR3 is TGTGCCAGCAGCGATATTATAGAGGATCAGCCCCAGCATTTT. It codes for CASSDIIEDQPQHF.

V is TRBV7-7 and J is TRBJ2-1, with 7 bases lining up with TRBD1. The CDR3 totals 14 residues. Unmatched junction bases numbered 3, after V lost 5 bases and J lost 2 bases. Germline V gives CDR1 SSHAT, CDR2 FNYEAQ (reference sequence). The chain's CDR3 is CASSQGTAYNEQFF. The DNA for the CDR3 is TGTGCCAGCAGCCAAGGGACAGCCTACAATGAGCAGTTCTTC.

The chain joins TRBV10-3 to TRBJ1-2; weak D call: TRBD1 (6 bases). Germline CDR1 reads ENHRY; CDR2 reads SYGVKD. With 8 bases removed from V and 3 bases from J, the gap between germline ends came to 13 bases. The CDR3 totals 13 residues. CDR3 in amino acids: CAIGDRSHYGYTF. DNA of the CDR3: TGTGCCATCGGCGACAGGAGCCACTATGGCTACACCTTC.

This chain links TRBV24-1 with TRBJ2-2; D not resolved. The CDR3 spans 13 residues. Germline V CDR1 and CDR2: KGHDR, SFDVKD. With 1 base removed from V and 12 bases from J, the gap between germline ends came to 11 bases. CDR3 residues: CATSDLFSDKLFF. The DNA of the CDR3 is TGTGCCACCAGTGATTTATTTTCCGACAAGCTGTTTTTT.

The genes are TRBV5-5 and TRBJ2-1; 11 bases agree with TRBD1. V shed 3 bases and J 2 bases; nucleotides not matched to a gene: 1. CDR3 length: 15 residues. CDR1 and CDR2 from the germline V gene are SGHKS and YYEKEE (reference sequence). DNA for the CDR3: TGTGCCAGCAGCTGGGACAGGGGGACCTACAATGAGCAGTTCTTC. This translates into CASSWDRGTYNEQFF.

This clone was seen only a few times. CDR3 residues: CAISESGREGTYNEQFF. CDR3 sequence (DNA): TGTGCCATCAGTGAGTCCGGTCGGGAGGGCACCTACAATGAGCAGTTCTTC. The chain has TRBV10-3 and TRBJ2-1, with TRBD2 identical over 8 bases. The CDR3 runs to 17 residues. The V gene end was trimmed by 0 bases and the J gene end by 2 bases; junction bases not matched to a gene: 6. The V gene's germline CDR1 is ENHRY and CDR2 SYGVKD.

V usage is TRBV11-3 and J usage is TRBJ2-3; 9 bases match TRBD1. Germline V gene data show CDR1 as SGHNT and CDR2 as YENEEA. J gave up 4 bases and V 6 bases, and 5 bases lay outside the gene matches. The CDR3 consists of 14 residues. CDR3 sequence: CASSDRGYSDTQYF. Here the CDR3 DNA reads TGTGCCAGCAGTGACAGGGGGTACTCAGATACGCAGTATTTT.